The present T cell receptor beta chain was sequenced within a study of cytotoxic CD8 clonotypes in ibrutinib-treated CLL. Study overall: Within the patient group, about a dozen were relapsed/refractory and roughly 15 treatment-naive, and 17 were IGHV unmutated. Collecting the response samples happened after a median about twelve months of treatment, with a range of 6 to 36. Sample averages reached about 260,000 productive templates and tens of thousands of productive rearrangements. General observations from the study: Baseline clonality, higher than in age-matched healthy donors, tracked circulating CD8+ T-cell counts.

Produced via immunoSEQ multiplex PCR; TCRdb's table is partial and in-frame only. The sample consists of about 49,000 clones, 53% of them appearing once. Germline CDR1 GTSNPN, CDR2 SVGIG (reference sequence). CDR3 length: 12 amino acids. V shed 0 bases and J shed 7 bases, with 7 bases lying between them. On this clone itself: The antigen is unknown.

The chain carries TRBV30 and TRBJ2-1, with a possible D match to TRBD2 (5 bases). Material: PBMCs, obtained after 12 months of ibrutinib treatment. The TCR comes from a human donor with chronic lymphocytic leukemia. CDR3 nucleotide sequence: TGTGCCTGGAGTGTCTCGGGGAATGAGCAGTTCTTC. It encodes CAWSVSGNEQFF.